The 26 T cell receptor beta chains reported below all come from one sample, sequenced in a study of radiation and T cells in renal cell carcinoma (dated by TCRdb to the early 2020s). The library relied on the immunoSEQ multiplex PCR assay. TCRdb stores this immuneACCESS table with in-frame sequences only. Part of the clones is absent; in the studies checked, under half of the shortfall reflects unresolved V genes, and no reason is known for the rest. Here the sample has about 130,000 clones; about four fifths occur a single time. The top ten constitute 5.8% of the sample. Reading the label with the study, this specimen's time point is: blood 2 weeks post-SBRT. The sample's treatment or condition, from its label and the paper: 15 Gy SBRT to primary tumor, nephrectomy 4 weeks later. The specimen comprised blood, sampled from a patient whose treatment included radiotherapy and nephrectomy. The receptor set was obtained from a man aged 50-60 years with renal cell carcinoma.

This rearrangement joins TRBV5-1 to TRBJ1-2; D not certain. V shed 0 bases and J shed 1 base, with 10 bases lying between them. The CDR3 extends over 15 amino acids. CDR1 and CDR2 from the germline V gene are SGHRS and YFSETQ. CDR3 in amino acids: CASSLDLSGNYGYTF. In DNA form, the CDR3 reads TGCGCCAGCAGCTTGGATCTCTCCGGTAACTATGGCTACACCTTC.

This chain connects TRBV5-1 to TRBJ2-7; tentatively, D is TRBD1 (6 bases). V lost 4 bases and J 4 bases, leaving 15 bases between the germline ends. The germline V gene encodes CDR1 SGHRS and CDR2 YFSETQ. The CDR3 consists of 14 residues. The CDR3 loop reads CASSIQGMGYEQYF. Written as DNA, the CDR3 is TGCGCCAGCAGCATTCAGGGGATGGGGTACGAGCAGTACTTC.

The chain uses TRBV11-2 and TRBJ2-5, with a possible D match to TRBD1 (5 bases). The CDR3 length is 15 residues. V lost 1 base and J 4 bases, leaving 13 bases between the germline ends. Germline loops: CDR1 SGHAT, CDR2 FQNNGV. CDR3 sequence: CASSLVVRVGETQYF. CDR3 DNA sequence: TGTGCCAGCAGCTTAGTCGTCAGGGTTGGAGAGACCCAGTACTTC.

The chain joins TRBV2 to TRBJ2-5, with 9 bases aligning to TRBD1. CDR3 length equals 15 residues. CDR1 SNHLY and CDR2 FYNNEI come from the germline V gene. J was trimmed by 5 bases and V by 6 bases; bases with no gene match: 10. DNA of the CDR3: TGTGCCAGCAGAAGGGACAGGGTAGGGGAGGAGACCCAGTACTTC. Translation: CASRRDRVGEETQYF.

The chain employs TRBV6-5 and TRBJ1-4, with TRBD1 as a possible D gene (5 bases). Trimming cost V 5 bases and J 5 bases, with 12 bases left between them. The CDR3 is 14 residues long. CDR1 and CDR2 from the germline V gene are MNHEY and SVGAGI. The CDR3 region is CASSQGGENEKLFF. In DNA form, the CDR3 reads TGTGCCAGCAGTCAGGGAGGGGAGAATGAAAAACTGTTTTTT.

V and J are TRBV9 and TRBJ2-2; the D gene is possibly TRBD2 (6 bases). Germline CDR1 SGDLS, CDR2 YYNGEE. With 0 bases removed from V and 4 bases from J, the gap between germline ends came to 7 bases. The CDR3 consists of 14 residues. For the CDR3, the DNA is TGTGCCAGCAGCGTAGGGACTACCACCGGGGAGCTGTTTTTT. The encoded protein is CASSVGTTTGELFF.

The chain carries TRBV18 and TRBJ2-1; D not certain. Deletions cut 4 bases from V and 2 bases from J, with 12 bases between. In germline, CDR1 is KGHSH, CDR2 LQKENI. The CDR3 is 15 residues long. The CDR3 bases are TGTGCCAGCTCACAAGGCTTCAAAACCTACAATGAGCAGTTCTTC. It specifies CASSQGFKTYNEQFF.

The J gene is TRBJ1-1, the V gene TRBV7-9, with a possible D match to TRBD1 (5 bases). This CDR3 has 15 residues. The germline V gene encodes CDR1 SEHNR and CDR2 FQNEAQ (reference sequence). Trimming removed 5 bases at V and 3 bases at J, with 16 bases between. The CDR3 is CASSPRGGGDTEAFF. CDR3 sequence (DNA): TGTGCCAGCAGCCCCCGGGGCGGGGGGGACACTGAAGCTTTCTTT.

V is TRBV2 and J is TRBJ2-3, with 16 bases matching TRBD2. The CDR3 is 17 amino acids. CDR1 is SNHLY, CDR2 FYNNEI, per germline. With V trimmed by 6 bases and J by 3 bases, 6 bases remained unmatched. The CDR3 DNA follows: TGTGCCAGCAGCCCGGGACTAGCGGGAGGGTGGACAGATACGCAGTATTTT. Amino acids: CASSPGLAGGWTDTQYF.

In DNA form, the CDR3 reads TGTGCCAGCAGCTTCACAGATACGCAGTATTTT. Translated: CASSFTDTQYF. The chain joins TRBV7-9 to TRBJ2-3; no clear D gene. There are 11 residues in the CDR3. Trimming stripped 3 bases from V and 2 bases from J, with 0 bases between. The germline V gene encodes CDR1 SEHNR and CDR2 FQNEAQ (reference sequence).

V is TRBV30 and J is TRBJ2-7; D remains unclear. Trimming pared 2 bases from V and 3 bases from J, leaving 8 bases between. The germline V gene has CDR1 GTSNPN and CDR2 SVGIG (reference sequence). The CDR3 consists of 12 residues. The CDR3 loop is CAWSPARYEQYF. CDR3 sequence (DNA): TGTGCCTGGAGTCCGGCTCGCTACGAGCAGTACTTC. The entire variable domain, with the rest obtained from reference TRBV30 and TRBJ2-7, is as follows: SQTIHQWPATLVQPVGSPLSLECTVEGTSNPNLYWYRQAAGRGLQLLFYSVGIGQISSEVPQNLSASRPQDRQFILSSKKLLLSDSGFYLCAWSPARYEQYFGPGTRLTVT.

The chain couples TRBV4-2 to TRBJ2-7; the match to TRBD2 covers 9 bases. J was trimmed by 0 bases and V by 9 bases; bases with no gene match: 9. Germline CDR1 is LGHNA and CDR2 is YNFKEQ. CDR3 size: 15 residues. The CDR3 sequence is CASRAGGSSSYEQYF. DNA of the CDR3: TGTGCCAGTCGAGCGGGAGGCTCTAGCTCCTACGAGCAGTACTTC.

The chain carries TRBV7-3 and TRBJ2-2; no reliable D call. The CDR3 length is 14 residues. Trimming removed 2 bases at V and 4 bases at J, with 8 bases between. Germline V lookup: CDR1 SGHTA, CDR2 FQGTGA. The CDR3 loop is CASSLRPSTGELFF. Here the CDR3 DNA reads TGTGCCAGCAGCTTACGACCGAGCACCGGGGAGCTGTTTTTT.

This clone was detected ten times or more. The CDR3 sequence: CASSSQGPGTQYF. CDR3 in DNA: TGTGCCAGCAGCTCGCAGGGGCCTGGTACGCAGTATTTT. V gene TRBV7-6 combines with J gene TRBJ2-3, with D perhaps TRBD1 (6 bases). CDR1 is SGHVS and CDR2 is FNYEAQ in the germline V gene. The CDR3 runs to 13 residues. V was trimmed by 4 bases and J by 8 bases, leaving 13 bases between them.

The CDR3 region is CASHINMNGNGGEKLFF. The CDR3 nucleotides read TGTGCCAGCCATATCAACATGAACGGGAACGGGGGTGAAAAACTGTTTTTT. This sequence joins TRBV7-9 and TRBJ1-4; D perhaps matches TRBD1 (5 bases). CDR3 length equals 17 residues. The germline V and J ends were trimmed by 8 bases and 7 bases, with 26 bases remaining between them. Germline V gene lookup returns CDR1 SEHNR and CDR2 FQNEAQ (reference sequence).

The rearrangement uses TRBV28 and TRBJ2-7; no reliable D call. Deletions cut 5 bases from V and 5 bases from J, with 13 bases between. The CDR3 extends over 13 amino acids. Germline CDR1 reads MDHEN; CDR2 reads SYDVKM. CDR3 sequence reads: CASSNPPLDEQYF. As DNA, the CDR3 is TGTGCCAGCAGTAACCCACCATTGGACGAGCAGTACTTC.

V gene TRBV29-1 combines with J gene TRBJ1-2; D unresolved. With 5 bases removed from V and 8 bases from J, the gap between germline ends came to 15 bases. The CDR3 has 12 residues. Germline V lookup: CDR1 SQVTM, CDR2 ANQGSEA. CDR3 bases: TGCAGCGTTTCGCGTCAGTCCACCGGCTACACCTTC. Residues: CSVSRQSTGYTF.

This clone was counted once. The V and J genes are TRBV7-3 and TRBJ2-5, with D perhaps matching TRBD1 (5 bases). Germline V gene sequence: CDR1 SGHTA, CDR2 FQGTGA. V gave up 2 bases and J gave up 2 bases, with 12 bases separating them. This CDR3 has 15 amino acids. Here the CDR3 DNA reads TGTGCCAGCAGCTTATCATCAGGGCTGCAAGAGACCCAGTACTTC. Its translation: CASSLSSGLQETQYF.

The chain joins TRBV9 to TRBJ2-7; D unresolved. CDR3 length: 14 residues. The V gene's germline CDR1 is SGDLS and CDR2 YYNGEE. V was clipped by 0 bases and J by 6 bases, with 13 bases between them. CDR3 in amino acids: CASSVVQIGAEQYF. The CDR3 DNA is TGTGCCAGCAGCGTAGTCCAGATCGGTGCCGAGCAGTACTTC.

This clone is classed as medium-sized. The chain links TRBV6-5 to TRBJ1-3; D not certain. This CDR3 contains 14 residues. Trimming pared 5 bases from V and 0 bases from J, leaving 8 bases between. Germline values: CDR1 MNHEY, CDR2 SVGAGI. The CDR3 is CASSLISSGNTIYF. DNA of the CDR3: TGTGCCAGCAGTCTTATTTCCTCTGGAAACACCATATATTTT.

The J gene is TRBJ2-3, the V gene TRBV19; 10 nucleotides match TRBD2. Germline V gene lookup returns CDR1 LNHDA and CDR2 SQIVND (reference sequence). CDR3 size: 14 residues. Trimming took 10 bases from V and 4 from J; bases not matched to a gene: 8. CDR3: CATKREGLADTQYF. The DNA for the CDR3 is TGTGCCACAAAGCGGGAGGGCCTCGCAGATACGCAGTATTTT. Variable domain in full (rest from reference TRBV19 and TRBJ2-3): DGGITQSPKYLFRKEGQNVTLSCEQNLNHDAMYWYRQDPGQGLRLIYYSQIVNDFQKGDIAEGYSVSREKKESFPLTVTSAQKNPTAFYLCATKREGLADTQYFGPGTRLTVL.

This sequence joins TRBV28 and TRBJ1-2; TRBD1 matches 7 bases. The CDR3 spans 15 residues. V lost 5 bases and J lost 8; bases outside the gene matches: 14. Germline values: CDR1 MDHEN, CDR2 SYDVKM. CDR3: CASSPGGQRGWGYTF. The CDR3 DNA follows: TGTGCCAGCAGTCCGGGGGGACAGCGAGGCTGGGGCTACACCTTC.

The chain uses TRBV27 and TRBJ2-1, with no clear D. The germline V gene encodes CDR1 MNHEY and CDR2 SMNVEV (reference sequence). The germline V and J ends were trimmed by 6 bases and 0 bases, with 3 bases remaining between them. CDR3 length equals 12 residues. For the CDR3, the DNA is TGTGCCAGCAGAGGCTCCTACAATGAGCAGTTCTTC. Translated: CASRGSYNEQFF.

This clone was counted once. This chain connects TRBV29-1 to TRBJ2-1, with D uncertain. Trimming shortened V by 6 bases and J by 10 bases, and 16 bases separated the two germline ends. CDR1 and CDR2 (germline): SQVTM, ANQGSEA. The CDR3 sequence is 12 residues long. In nucleotides, the CDR3 is TGCAGCGTCCGTGGACCCGGCTGGGAGCAGTTCTTC. The encoded protein is CSVRGPGWEQFF.

The rearrangement joins TRBV6-5 to TRBJ2-3; TRBD2 might be the D (6 bases). The germline V and J ends were trimmed by 3 bases and 0 bases, with 10 bases remaining between them. The germline CDR1 and CDR2 sequences are MNHEY and SVGAGI. This CDR3 has 15 amino acids. CDR3 bases: TGTGCCAGCAGTTATGGGACTCCTAGCACAGATACGCAGTATTTT. Amino acids: CASSYGTPSTDTQYF.

The chain joins TRBV9 to TRBJ1-1; D perhaps matches TRBD1 (6 bases). Deletions cut 4 bases from V and 5 bases from J, with 12 bases between. CDR1 and CDR2 (germline): SGDLS, YYNGEE. CDR3 length: 13 amino acids. The DNA of the CDR3 is TGTGCCAGCAGCCAAGGGGGGAGGACTGAAGCTTTCTTT. Its protein is CASSQGGRTEAFF.